The 32 T cell receptor beta chains below come from one sample, sequenced in a study of blood T cell repertoires in COVID-19. Data came from immunoSEQ multiplex PCR; TCRdb stores just in-frame clones and leaves some out. The top ten clones hold 4.2% of a sample with 110,000 to 150,000 clones, more than 75% of them seen once. The sample comprised peripheral blood. The receptors were gathered from a man in his sixties with acute or convalescent COVID-19.

The chain uses TRBV7-9 and TRBJ1-2, with 8 bases matching TRBD1. CDR1 and CDR2 from the germline V gene are SEHNR and FQNEAQ (reference sequence). The CDR3 runs to 15 residues. V shed 4 bases and J 4 bases; nucleotides not matched to a gene: 8. Here the CDR3 DNA reads TGTGCCAGCAGCTCCGGACAGGGTGGCTTCTATGGCTACACCTTC. Its protein is CASSSGQGGFYGYTF.

This clone came up a few times. The chain uses TRBV9 and TRBJ2-2; 12 positions agree with TRBD2. V gave up 5 bases and J gave up 6 bases; unmatched junction bases: 5. CDR3 length: 15 residues. CDR1 is SGDLS and CDR2 is YYNGEE in the germline V gene. The CDR3 here is CASSARLAGAGELFF. The CDR3 DNA is TGTGCCAGCAGTGCCAGACTAGCGGGGGCCGGGGAGCTGTTTTTT.

This clone was observed many times. The V gene is TRBV14, the J gene TRBJ2-1; 9 positions match TRBD2. The CDR3 contains 17 residues. After removal of 0 bases from V and 9 bases from J, the junction contained 12 bases not matched to a gene. From germline, CDR1 is SGHDN and CDR2 FVKESK. DNA of the CDR3: TGTGCCAGCAGCCAAGAAAACCCGGGACTAGCTAAGGGTGAGCAGTTCTTC. Amino acids: CASSQENPGLAKGEQFF.

This clone was found a few times. CDR3 region: CSVEMGSEGGYEQYF. CDR3 in DNA: TGCAGCGTTGAAATGGGGTCGGAGGGAGGATACGAGCAGTACTTC. The chain recombines TRBV29-1 with TRBJ2-7; D possibly corresponds to TRBD2 (6 bases). CDR3 size: 15 residues. The germline V gene encodes CDR1 SQVTM and CDR2 ANQGSEA. With 2 bases removed from V and 4 bases from J, the gap between germline ends came to 18 bases.

This clone was counted once. The V gene is TRBV7-9, the J gene TRBJ1-6, with D possibly TRBD1 on 6 matching bases. V was shortened by 4 bases and J by 5 bases, with 12 bases between the two germline ends. CDR1 and CDR2 from the germline V gene are SEHNR and FQNEAQ (reference sequence). This CDR3 is 15 amino acids long. CDR3 DNA sequence: TGTGCCAGCAGCTCTACAGGGCAGAATAATTCACCCCTCCACTTT. This translates into CASSSTGQNNSPLHF.

This sequence joins TRBV19 and TRBJ2-2; D not resolved. Germline CDR1 is LNHDA and CDR2 is SQIVND (reference sequence). The V and J ends lost 4 bases and 6 bases respectively, with 12 bases between them. The CDR3 is 14 residues long. In DNA, the CDR3 is TGTGCCAGTAGTACCCCCTATATGGCCGGGGAGCTGTTTTTT. Translation gives CASSTPYMAGELFF.

This clone appeared a few times. The CDR3 is CASSNEWGGTEAFF. The DNA of the CDR3 is TGTGCCAGCAGTAACGAATGGGGGGGCACTGAAGCTTTCTTT. The chain employs TRBV11-1 and TRBJ1-1, with D possibly being TRBD1 (5 bases). CDR1 SGHAT and CDR2 FQDESV come from the germline V gene (reference sequence). The CDR3 totals 14 residues. V lost 6 bases and J lost 4, with 15 bases in between.

The chain uses TRBV19 and TRBJ1-4; perhaps TRBD1 as D (5 bases). Trimming took 6 bases from V and 7 from J, leaving 18 bases between them. Germline V CDR1 and CDR2: LNHDA, SQIVND (reference sequence). The length of the CDR3 is 15 residues. CDR3 in DNA: TGTGCCAGTAGATCGGGGGACGGAACTCTTGAAAAACTGTTTTTT. As protein: CASRSGDGTLEKLFF.

This clone was detected a few times. The chain carries TRBV9 and TRBJ2-7; D gene ambiguous. Trimming stripped 3 bases from V and 0 bases from J, with 7 bases between. Germline V gene data show CDR1 as SGDLS and CDR2 as YYNGEE. This CDR3 has 13 amino acids. For the CDR3, the DNA is TGTGCCAGCAGCGGCCGGAGCTCCTACGAGCAGTACTTC. Amino acid sequence: CASSGRSSYEQYF.

The CDR3 nucleotides read TGCAGCGCCATTAAATATCCAGGGGGCGTGAACACTGAAGCTTTCTTT. Amino acid sequence: CSAIKYPGGVNTEAFF. The J gene is TRBJ1-1, the V gene TRBV29-1, with 8 nucleotides matching TRBD1. The germline CDR1 and CDR2 sequences are SQVTM and ANQGSEA. This CDR3 has 16 residues. The V and J ends lost 7 bases and 0 bases, in that order; junction bases with no gene match: 13.

This sequence joins TRBV4-2 and TRBJ2-3, with no clear D. V shed 1 base and J shed 6 bases, with 8 bases lying between them. Looked up from germline, CDR1 is LGHNA and CDR2 is YNFKEQ. There are 13 residues in the CDR3. The CDR3 DNA reads TGTGCCAGCAGCCAAGCTCGCGTGGATACGCAGTATTTT. Translating it yields CASSQARVDTQYF.

The rearrangement joins TRBV19 to TRBJ2-5, with 12 bases aligning to TRBD2. Germline loops: CDR1 LNHDA, CDR2 SQIVND (reference sequence). The trim removed 5 bases at V and 5 bases at J, leaving 9 bases unmatched. The CDR3 runs 16 residues. This CDR3 is CASSFSSGRALETQYF. The CDR3 DNA is TGTGCCAGTAGTTTCTCTAGCGGGAGGGCCTTGGAGACCCAGTACTTC.

The gene calls are TRBV28 and TRBJ1-3; D is unresolved. Per the germline V gene, CDR1 is MDHEN and CDR2 is SYDVKM. V was cut by 3 bases and J by 0 bases, with 6 bases left in between. The CDR3 is 14 amino acids. This chain's CDR3 is CASSFENSGNTIYF. CDR3 DNA sequence: TGTGCCAGCAGTTTTGAGAACTCTGGAAACACCATATATTTT.

The chain uses TRBV7-8 and TRBJ2-5, with 8 bases aligning to TRBD2. V gave up 5 bases and J gave up 5 bases; unmatched junction bases: 10. Germline CDR1 SGHVS, CDR2 FQNEAQ. The CDR3 extends over 15 amino acids. In nucleotides, the CDR3 is TGTGCCAGCAGCCCCGAAGGTGGCGGGGGGGAGACCCAGTACTTC. It specifies CASSPEGGGGETQYF.

DNA for the CDR3: TGTGCCAGCGAGGGCACCGATACCTACGAGCAGTACTTC. This sequence encodes CASEGTDTYEQYF. This chain connects TRBV7-2 to TRBJ2-7; tentative D call: TRBD2 (5 bases). V lost 8 bases to trimming and J lost 2 bases, with 13 bases between them. CDR3 length: 13 amino acids. CDR1 and CDR2 (germline): SGHTA, FQGNSA.

J is TRBJ1-1 and V is TRBV4-1, with TRBD1 as a possible D gene (5 bases). The V gene lost 0 bases and the J gene lost 5 bases, with 10 bases spanning the gap. The CDR3 spans 14 residues. Germline V gene data show CDR1 as MGHRA and CDR2 as YSYEKL. Written as DNA, the CDR3 is TGCGCCAGCAGCCAAGATTGGGGGGGAACTGAAGCTTTCTTT. Protein: CASSQDWGGTEAFF.

V and J are TRBV9 and TRBJ1-2; no clear D gene. Germline V gene lookup returns CDR1 SGDLS and CDR2 YYNGEE. The V end lost 0 bases, the J end lost 8 bases, and 11 bases lay between the germline ends. The CDR3 loop spans 13 amino acids. The CDR3 loop reads CASSVGRVEGYTF. The CDR3 coding sequence is TGTGCCAGCAGCGTAGGCCGCGTTGAAGGCTACACCTTC.

This chain connects TRBV3-1 (or the pseudogene TRBV3-2) to TRBJ2-2, with a weak D call TRBD2 (6 bases). The CDR3 consists of 14 residues. V shed 4 bases and J shed 1 base, with 7 bases lying between them. CDR1 is LGHDT and CDR2 is YNNKEL in the germline V gene (reference sequence). CDR3 sequence reads: CASSRDLNTGELFF. The CDR3, as DNA: TGTGCCAGCAGCCGGGACTTGAACACCGGGGAGCTGTTTTTT.

This clone has a handful of counts. J is TRBJ2-1 and V is TRBV28, with a possible D match to TRBD2 (6 bases). The CDR3 spans 17 residues. The V and J ends lost 3 bases and 4 bases respectively, with 19 bases between them. Per the germline V gene, CDR1 is MDHEN and CDR2 is SYDVKM. The CDR3 here is CASSLTHRDSNYNEQFF. The CDR3 DNA reads TGTGCCAGCAGTTTGACCCACCGGGACTCCAATTACAATGAGCAGTTCTTC.

This clone was seen a handful of times. This chain links TRBV5-8 with TRBJ1-1; the D gene is possibly TRBD1 (5 bases). Trimming pared 1 base from V and 0 bases from J, leaving 7 bases between. This CDR3 region has 14 residues. Looked up from germline, CDR1 is SGHTS and CDR2 is YDEGEE. The CDR3 DNA reads TGTGCCAGCAGCTTGTCAGGGATGAACACTGAAGCTTTCTTT. Translating gives CASSLSGMNTEAFF.

This clone occurred once. The identical CDR3 is also encoded by other nucleotide sequences in the sample. The chain joins TRBV28 to TRBJ2-6; D call uncertain. CDR3 length: 12 amino acids. V gave up 11 bases and J gave up 1 base, with 6 bases separating them. Germline values: CDR1 MDHEN, CDR2 SYDVKM. The CDR3 nucleotides read TGTGCCTCCCGGTCTGGGGCCAACGTCCTGACTTTC. Translating gives CASRSGANVLTF.

The rearrangement uses TRBV29-1 and TRBJ2-7, with D possibly matching TRBD1 (6 bases). Germline V CDR1 and CDR2: SQVTM, ANQGSEA. The CDR3 runs 13 residues. Trimming removed 6 bases from V and 2 bases from J, with 14 bases in between. CDR3 nucleotides: TGCAGCGTAGCAAGAAGACAGGCCTACGAGCAGTACTTC. This gives the protein CSVARRQAYEQYF.

V is TRBV3-1 (or the pseudogene TRBV3-2) and J is TRBJ2-4; D is perhaps TRBD1 (5 bases). Germline values: CDR1 LGHDT, CDR2 YNNKEL (reference sequence). V gave up 3 bases and J gave up 0 bases, with 21 bases separating them. The CDR3 loop spans 19 amino acids. CDR3: CASSQSLLRKGLAKNIQYF. As DNA, the CDR3 is TGTGCCAGCAGCCAGAGTTTGCTGCGTAAGGGGCTAGCCAAAAACATTCAGTACTTC.

V is TRBV6-2 or TRBV6-3 and J is TRBJ1-5; TRBD1 is a possible D gene (6 bases). CDR1 and CDR2 from the germline V gene are MNHEY and SVGEGT. This CDR3 is 14 amino acids long. V lost 6 bases, J lost 9 bases, and 18 bases lay in between. For the CDR3, the DNA is TGTGCCAGCAGCCCCTTGGGGGGGCCTTTGCCCCAGCATTTT. Residues: CASSPLGGPLPQHF.

The chain recombines TRBV6-5 with TRBJ2-5, with D possibly matching TRBD2 (7 bases). The V gene's germline CDR1 is MNHEY and CDR2 SVGAGI. This CDR3 is built from 15 residues. V shed 2 bases and J shed 5 bases, with 15 bases lying between them. The CDR3 region is CASSYGEGVGETQYF. The CDR3 DNA reads as TGTGCCAGCAGTTACGGGGAGGGGGTCGGTGAGACCCAGTACTTC.

This clone came up a few times. The chain carries TRBV11-2 and TRBJ2-1; 13 bases align to TRBD2. This CDR3 comprises 17 residues. V gave up 2 bases and J gave up 6 bases; unmatched junction bases: 7. Per germline, CDR1 SGHAT and CDR2 FQNNGV. The CDR3 coding sequence is TGTGCCAGCAGCTTAACCTCCGGACTAGCGGGGGCCAATGAGCAGTTCTTC. It yields the protein CASSLTSGLAGANEQFF. The full variable domain, completed using reference TRBV11-2 and TRBJ2-1, is EAGVAQSPRYKIIEKRQSVAFWCNPISGHATLYWYQQILGQGPKLLIQFQNNGVVDDSQLPKDRFSAERLKGVDSTLKIQPAKLEDSAVYLCASSLTSGLAGANEQFFGPGTRLTVL.

The chain uses TRBV14 and TRBJ2-5; TRBD2 aligns across 8 bases. The CDR3 has 21 residues. The V gene end was trimmed by 0 bases and the J gene end by 7 bases; junction bases not matched to a gene: 25. From germline, CDR1 is SGHDN and CDR2 FVKESK. The CDR3 DNA is TGTGCCAGCAGCCAAGAGGGGTCGGGCGGGAGGATAGGGCTGCGAGGGGGGACCCAGTACTTC. Amino acids: CASSQEGSGGRIGLRGGTQYF.

The rearrangement links TRBV18 to TRBJ1-3, with D possibly TRBD1 on 6 matching bases. V lost 4 bases, J lost 0 bases, and 13 bases lay in between. The germline CDR1 and CDR2 sequences are KGHSH and LQKENI. The CDR3 length is 16 residues. In DNA, the CDR3 is TGTGCCAGCTCACTATCAAAACAGGGCTCTGGAAACACCATATATTTT. Translated: CASSLSKQGSGNTIYF.

The rearrangement uses TRBV29-1 and TRBJ2-3; 10 bases agree with TRBD2. The J segment lost 1 base and the V segment lost 5 bases, leaving 3 bases of the junction unmatched. Germline CDR1 and CDR2: SQVTM and ANQGSEA. CDR3 length equals 14 residues. This CDR3 reads CSVSLAGGTDTQYF. The CDR3 DNA follows: TGCAGCGTTTCCCTAGCGGGAGGCACAGATACGCAGTATTTT.

This clone was seen once. The chain employs TRBV5-6 and TRBJ2-3; 10 nucleotides agree with TRBD1. This CDR3 spans 15 amino acids. Trimming at V came to 2 bases and at J to 4 bases, leaving 4 bases not matched to a gene. Germline-derived CDR1 and CDR2 are SGHDT and YYEEEE. CDR3 nucleotide sequence: TGTGCCAGCAGCTTAGGACAGGGGGGGGCAGATACGCAGTATTTT. Translated: CASSLGQGGADTQYF.

This clone was seen a handful of times. This chain connects TRBV30 to TRBJ1-6; TRBD1 matches 8 bases. CDR1 is GTSNPN, CDR2 SVGIG, per germline (reference sequence). The ends lost 4 bases at V and 7 bases at J; junction bases unmatched: 6. The CDR3 totals 14 residues. The CDR3 is CAWMDRVKNSPLHF. DNA for the CDR3: TGTGCCTGGATGGACAGGGTTAAGAATTCACCCCTCCACTTT.

The CDR3 nucleotides read TGTGCCAGCAGCTTAAGGGGGGAGCAGTACTTC. Encoded protein: CASSLRGEQYF. The chain combines TRBV7-9 with TRBJ2-7; tentative D call: TRBD1 (6 bases). Germline assignment: CDR1 SEHNR and CDR2 FQNEAQ (reference sequence). Trimming removed 2 bases from V and 7 bases from J, with 6 bases in between. This CDR3 is built from 11 residues.